The 32 T cell receptor beta chains below come from one sample, sequenced in a study of cytomegalovirus exposure and HLA in healthy donors. Primers: 60 Vbeta forward and 13 Jbeta reverse. Clones were sequenced by immunoSEQ multiplex PCR, and TCRdb holds only the in-frame ones, with some missing. Counted here are about 65,000 clones, around 80% occurring once; the ten biggest clones make up around 4%. The sequenced material came from PBMCs. The receptors here all came from a woman aged 25 to 45 in good health and CMV-seronegative.

This chain joins TRBV4-3 and TRBJ2-3, with 15 bases lining up with TRBD2. This CDR3 has 17 residues. The ends lost 0 bases at V and 5 bases at J; junction bases unmatched: 3. The germline gives CDR1 LGHNA, CDR2 YSLEER. The CDR3 coding sequence is TGCGCCAGCAGCCAAGAATGGGGACTAGCGGGAGGAGATACGCAGTATTTT. This translates into CASSQEWGLAGGDTQYF.

The chain is built from TRBV11-2 and TRBJ1-5; unclear D gene. The germline gives CDR1 SGHAT, CDR2 FQNNGV. The length of the CDR3 is 13 residues. With 3 bases removed from V and 7 bases from J, the gap between germline ends came to 10 bases. CDR3 loop: CASSFSGGQPQHF. As DNA, the CDR3 is TGTGCCAGCAGCTTCTCGGGAGGCCAGCCCCAGCATTTT. Full variable domain (outside the CDR3, taken from reference TRBV11-2 and TRBJ1-5): EAGVAQSPRYKIIEKRQSVAFWCNPISGHATLYWYQQILGQGPKLLIQFQNNGVVDDSQLPKDRFSAERLKGVDSTLKIQPAKLEDSAVYLCASSFSGGQPQHFGDGTRLSIL.

The chain couples TRBV6-6 to TRBJ1-5, with D uncertain. The CDR3 totals 15 residues. Germline values: CDR1 MNHNY, CDR2 SVGAGI (reference sequence). The V end lost 5 bases, the J end lost 0 bases, and 11 bases lay between the germline ends. CDR3 DNA sequence: TGTGCCAGCAGTCCGGCGGGGAATAGCAATCAGCCCCAGCATTTT. Amino acids: CASSPAGNSNQPQHF.

As DNA, the CDR3 is TGCGCCAGCAGCCAAGATCAGGGCCTGATTTATCGGGGGGTTTATGAGCAGTTCTTC. It translates to CASSQDQGLIYRGVYEQFF. The rearrangement links TRBV4-1 to TRBJ2-1; 7 bases agree with TRBD2. Germline CDR1 MGHRA, CDR2 YSYEKL. The CDR3 runs to 19 residues. Trimming removed 0 bases from V and 8 bases from J; junction bases left unmatched: 19.

This clone was found many times. This sequence joins TRBV6-1 and TRBJ1-2; 12 bases match TRBD1. The CDR3 is 15 residues long. V lost 5 bases and J lost 8; bases outside the gene matches: 9. CDR1 is MNHNS, CDR2 SASEGT, per germline. The CDR3 DNA reads TGTGCCAGCAGTTCACCGGGACAGGGGGCGATAGGCTACACCTTC. As protein: CASSSPGQGAIGYTF.

The rearrangement uses TRBV2 and TRBJ1-1; a possible D gene is TRBD1 (6 bases). The CDR3 is 13 amino acids. In germline, CDR1 is SNHLY, CDR2 FYNNEI. The ends were cut back, 4 bases at V and 4 bases at J, with 10 bases in the middle. CDR3 sequence reads: CASSVQGITEAFF. In DNA, the CDR3 is TGTGCCAGCAGTGTTCAGGGGATCACTGAAGCTTTCTTT.

The V and J genes are TRBV7-9 and TRBJ1-5, with D hard to call. Germline V gene lookup returns CDR1 SEHNR and CDR2 FQNEAQ (reference sequence). The CDR3 has 12 amino acids. Trimming removed 4 bases at V and 5 bases at J, with 6 bases between. CDR3 loop: CASSYSDQPQHF. The DNA for the CDR3 is TGTGCCAGCAGCTATAGTGATCAGCCCCAGCATTTT.

The chain is built from TRBV18 and TRBJ1-2; 7 positions agree with TRBD1. The CDR3 has 16 residues. The V gene end was trimmed by 3 bases and the J gene end by 6 bases; junction bases not matched to a gene: 13. Germline V gene sequence: CDR1 KGHSH, CDR2 LQKENI. The CDR3: CASSPSTGLGEDGYTF. CDR3 nucleotide sequence: TGTGCCAGCTCACCCTCGACAGGGCTCGGGGAGGATGGCTACACCTTC.

The rearrangement uses TRBV20-1 and TRBJ2-2; D uncertain. Germline CDR1 reads DFQATT; CDR2 reads SNEGSKA (reference sequence). The V end was cut by 6 bases, the J end by 6 bases, with 8 bases between. This CDR3 is 11 amino acids long. The CDR3 loop reads CSALQSGELFF. CDR3 nucleotide sequence: TGCAGTGCCCTACAGTCCGGGGAGCTGTTTTTT.

V is TRBV5-1 and J is TRBJ2-7, with a possible D match to TRBD1 (7 bases). The CDR3 spans 15 residues. The V end lost 4 bases, the J end lost 0 bases, and 14 bases lay between the germline ends. Germline values: CDR1 SGHRS, CDR2 YFSETQ. In DNA, the CDR3 is TGCGCCAGCAGCGATCAGGGGGGAAGCTCCTACGAGCAGTACTTC. As protein: CASSDQGGSSYEQYF.

The rearrangement links TRBV10-1 to TRBJ1-6, with unresolved D. The CDR3 length is 15 residues. Per the germline V gene, CDR1 is WNHNN and CDR2 is SYGVQD (reference sequence). Trimming left V 7 bases short and J 7 bases short, with 17 bases between. The CDR3 DNA sequence: TGCGCCAGCATAGACTCCCTCTACGAAAATTCACCCCTCCACTTT. Translating gives CASIDSLYENSPLHF.

The gene calls are TRBV9 and TRBJ1-1; D is perhaps TRBD1 (5 bases). V was trimmed by 0 bases and J by 1 base, leaving 10 bases between them. Looked up from germline, CDR1 is SGDLS and CDR2 is YYNGEE. This CDR3 spans 15 amino acids. As DNA, the CDR3 is TGTGCCAGCAGCGTAGTCCGACAGCCGAACACTGAAGCTTTCTTT. This sequence encodes CASSVVRQPNTEAFF.

CDR3 protein: CASSVGSGVIVYTF. DNA of the CDR3: TGTGCCAGCAGTGTAGGGAGTGGAGTAATTGTCTACACCTTC. The chain uses TRBV25-1 and TRBJ1-2; D remains ambiguous. V dropped 4 bases and J dropped 10 bases, with 19 bases sitting between them. CDR1 and CDR2 (germline): MGHDK, SYGVNS. The CDR3 extends over 14 amino acids.

The chain uses TRBV9 and TRBJ1-5, with 7 bases aligning to TRBD1. CDR3 length: 14 amino acids. Germline V gene lookup returns CDR1 SGDLS and CDR2 YYNGEE. The V gene end was trimmed by 4 bases and the J gene end by 4 bases; junction bases not matched to a gene: 5. Here the CDR3 reads CASSRTGQNQPQHF. The CDR3 DNA sequence: TGTGCCAGCAGCCGGACGGGACAGAATCAGCCCCAGCATTTT.

The chain has TRBV7-6 and TRBJ1-3, with D maybe TRBD1 (5 bases). V lost 4 bases, J lost 0 bases, and 13 bases lay in between. CDR1 is SGHVS and CDR2 is FNYEAQ in the germline V gene. The CDR3 runs 16 residues. CDR3 nucleotides: TGTGCCAGCAGCTGGGGACTCAGGGACTCTGGAAACACCATATATTTT. Amino acid sequence: CASSWGLRDSGNTIYF.

The chain has TRBV19 and TRBJ2-1; no definite D call. The CDR3 loop spans 12 amino acids. Germline CDR1 LNHDA, CDR2 SQIVND (reference sequence). Trimming cost V 5 bases and J 7 bases, with 9 bases left between them. As DNA, the CDR3 is TGTGCCAGTAGTGTTAAGAGGAATGAGCAGTTCTTC. It translates to CASSVKRNEQFF.

The chain has TRBV9 and TRBJ2-6, with D perhaps matching TRBD1 (5 bases). Germline CDR1 and CDR2: SGDLS and YYNGEE. CDR3 length equals 14 residues. Trimming took 4 bases from V and 2 from J, leaving 7 bases between them. The CDR3 loop is CASSPTAGANVLTF. In DNA form, the CDR3 reads TGTGCCAGCAGCCCGACAGCTGGGGCCAACGTCCTGACTTTC.

The gene calls are TRBV7-6 and TRBJ2-2; weak D call: TRBD2 (6 bases). The CDR3 covers 14 residues. Germline-derived CDR1 and CDR2 are SGHVS and FNYEAQ. Deletions cut 1 base from V and 12 bases from J, with 15 bases between. CDR3 bases: TGTGCCAGCAGCTTAGGTACCGGTGCGGGGAAGCTGTTTTTT. It translates to CASSLGTGAGKLFF.

This clone was detected once. This chain connects TRBV6-5 to TRBJ1-2; 8 positions agree with TRBD1. Per the germline V gene, CDR1 is MNHEY and CDR2 is SVGAGI. Trimming cost V 2 bases and J 5 bases; bases outside gene matches: 10. The CDR3 is 16 residues long. CDR3 nucleotides: TGTGCCAGCAGTTACGGAAGCAGGGGGCTAAGTTATGGCTACACCTTC. Translation gives CASSYGSRGLSYGYTF.

The chain carries TRBV30 and TRBJ2-3; D gene uncertain. CDR1 GTSNPN and CDR2 SVGIG come from the germline V gene (reference sequence). The CDR3 is made up of 13 amino acids. Trimming took 3 bases from V and 2 from J, leaving 9 bases between them. The CDR3 loop reads CAWRAVPTDTQYF. CDR3 in DNA: TGTGCCTGGAGGGCAGTCCCCACAGATACGCAGTATTTT.

The V call is TRBV5-1, the J call TRBJ1-1, with a weak D call TRBD1 (6 bases). The CDR3 contains 14 residues. V shed 0 bases and J shed 1 base, with 7 bases lying between them. Germline CDR1 SGHRS, CDR2 YFSETQ. The CDR3: CASSLGGGNTEAFF. CDR3 DNA: TGCGCCAGCAGCTTGGGAGGGGGGAACACTGAAGCTTTCTTT. The whole variable domain, filled in from reference TRBV5-1 and TRBJ1-1, reads KAGVTQTPRYLIKTRGQQVTLSCSPISGHRSVSWYQQTPGQGLQFLFEYFSETQRNKGNFPGRFSGRQFSNSRSEMNVSTLELGDSALYLCASSLGGGNTEAFFGQGTRLTVV.

This clone has only one observation. CDR3 coding DNA: TGTGCCAGCAGCCTTAGGAGACTAGGAAGGGATACGCAGTATTTT. This translates into CASSLRRLGRDTQYF. The chain carries TRBV28 and TRBJ2-3; possible D gene TRBD2, 6 bases. Trimming shortened V by 6 bases and J by 6 bases, and 19 bases separated the two germline ends. In germline, CDR1 is MDHEN, CDR2 SYDVKM. This CDR3 contains 15 residues. The whole variable domain, filled in from reference TRBV28 and TRBJ2-3, reads DVKVTQSSRYLVKRTGEKVFLECVQDMDHENMFWYRQDPGLGLRLIYFSYDVKMKEKGDIPEGYSVSREKKERFSLILESASTNQTSMYLCASSLRRLGRDTQYFGPGTRLTVL.

The chain couples TRBV9 to TRBJ2-3; TRBD2 matches 11 bases. The CDR3 loop spans 14 amino acids. Germline CDR1 is SGDLS and CDR2 is YYNGEE. The V segment lost 4 bases and the J segment 5 bases; nucleotides outside the gene matches: 3. The CDR3 loop reads CASSLLAGEDTQYF. CDR3 bases: TGTGCCAGCAGCTTACTAGCGGGAGAAGATACGCAGTATTTT.

The genes are TRBV4-1 and TRBJ1-6; D gene uncertain. This CDR3 contains 13 residues. CDR1 and CDR2 (germline): MGHRA, YSYEKL. Trimming left V 4 bases short and J 8 bases short, with 9 bases between. The CDR3 region has the DNA TGCGCCAGCAGCCGGGAGCGGGATTCACCCCTCCACTTT. As protein: CASSRERDSPLHF.

The rearrangement uses TRBV5-1 and TRBJ1-2; possibly TRBD1 for D (5 bases). The CDR3 contains 12 residues. Trimming pared 4 bases from V and 3 bases from J, leaving 7 bases between. Germline CDR1 reads SGHRS; CDR2 reads YFSETQ. Here the CDR3 reads CASSRGDYGYTF. CDR3 bases: TGCGCCAGCAGCCGGGGGGACTATGGCTACACCTTC.

The V call is TRBV7-8, the J call TRBJ2-3; maybe TRBD2 (5 bases). V lost 5 bases and J lost 7, with 13 bases in between. Germline CDR1 and CDR2: SGHVS and FQNEAQ. This CDR3 has 13 residues. CDR3 nucleotides: TGTGCCAGCAGCCCCCGAGGGCGTTATACGCAGTATTTT. Protein: CASSPRGRYTQYF.

The V and J genes are TRBV7-8 and TRBJ1-5, with TRBD1 matching 7 bases. The V gene's germline CDR1 is SGHVS and CDR2 FQNEAQ. V gave up 8 bases and J gave up 3 bases; unmatched junction bases: 13. The length of the CDR3 is 16 residues. CDR3 residues: CASPARMGQINQPQHF. The CDR3 DNA is TGTGCCAGCCCTGCCCGGATGGGACAGATCAATCAGCCCCAGCATTTT.

The CDR3 loop reads CASSQETGPYSPLHF. Here the CDR3 DNA reads TGTGCCAGCAGCCAGGAGACAGGGCCTTATTCACCCCTCCACTTT. This chain links TRBV4-2 with TRBJ1-6; 7 bases align to TRBD1. This CDR3 comprises 15 residues. The V and J ends lost 3 bases and 8 bases, in that order; junction bases with no gene match: 7. Germline CDR1 is LGHNA and CDR2 is YNFKEQ.

This chain uses TRBV2 with TRBJ2-2, with TRBD2 matching over 9 bases. The CDR3 spans 14 residues. CDR1 is SNHLY, CDR2 FYNNEI, per germline. V shed 3 bases, J shed 8 bases, and the junction held 4 bases outside the gene matches. CDR3 sequence (DNA): TGTGCCAGCAGTGATTGGCTAGCGGGGGGGGAGCTGTTTTTT. Amino acid sequence: CASSDWLAGGELFF.

V and J are TRBV9 and TRBJ2-2; perhaps TRBD1 as D (5 bases). The CDR3 contains 13 residues. Trimming cost V 4 bases and J 6 bases, with 10 bases left between them. From germline, CDR1 is SGDLS and CDR2 YYNGEE. This chain's CDR3 is CASSQGQAGELFF. The CDR3 DNA is TGTGCCAGCAGCCAGGGCCAGGCCGGGGAGCTGTTTTTT.

This chain connects TRBV7-2 to TRBJ2-2, with TRBD2 identical over 7 bases. This CDR3 is 15 amino acids long. Trimming took 5 bases from V and 4 from J; bases not matched to a gene: 7. The germline gives CDR1 SGHTA, CDR2 FQGNSA. DNA of the CDR3: TGTGCCAGCAGCCTGATGTGGGGGGGCACCGGGGAGCTGTTTTTT. It encodes CASSLMWGGTGELFF.

The rearrangement uses TRBV5-4 and TRBJ2-7, with D maybe TRBD1 (5 bases). Germline values: CDR1 SGHNT, CDR2 YYREEE (reference sequence). This CDR3 spans 14 amino acids. V was trimmed by 4 bases and J by 5 bases, leaving 16 bases between them. CDR3 residues: CASSTSGPSHEQYF. CDR3 sequence (DNA): TGTGCCAGCAGCACATCAGGGCCTTCCCACGAGCAGTACTTC.